This TCR beta chain was retrieved from a study of cytotoxic CD8 clonotypes in ibrutinib-treated CLL listed by TCRdb under 2021. Some background on the complete study: The cohort included roughly 15 treatment-naive and approximately twelve relapsed/refractory patients; 17 to 18 were IGHV unmutated. Cryopreserved peripheral blood mononuclear cells were collected at three points: before therapy, at response, and at either sustained remission or disease progression. An average of around 250,000 productive templates and approximately 90,000 productive rearrangements was obtained per sample. Partial responses were observed in roughly 24 patients and complete responses in 2; after a median follow-up of around 68 months, remission was maintained in 14 patients and progression was observed in approximately 12. Of the approximately 86 participants in the trial, about two dozen had longitudinal samples available. Response samples were taken after a median of about a year on treatment, ranging from 6 to 36 months. All remission and progressive disease samples were collected while patients were still receiving ibrutinib. What the work shows at the level of the full study, not this receptor alone: An increase in clonality was observed at ibrutinib response, with clonality remaining stable during sustained remission and falling back toward baseline at progression. Public clonotypes were rare and either contracted or stayed stable during treatment, and the rise in clonality at ibrutinib response reflected the expansion of private clonotypes. At baseline, clonality was higher than in age-matched healthy donors and showed a strong correlation with circulating CD8+ T-cell counts. Sampling times were not matched between patients in sustained remission and patients whose disease was progressing, and lymph node repertoires were not examined.

The goal of deep resolution MiSeq sequencing was a depth between 1 in 1 million and 1 in 200,000 T cells, and coverage averaged 10x per clonotype. The immunoSEQ hsTCRB Kit was used to generate the TCR beta libraries. The paper's data handling went like this. The data were analyzed with ImmunoSEQ Analyzer and ImmunoSEQ Data Assistant, and V, D and J gene assignments followed IMGT definitions. Clonality, with values ranging from 0 to 1, was calculated as one minus the normalized Shannon entropy of productive rearrangement frequencies. Public clonotype analysis was restricted to overrepresented clonotypes comprising at least 0.05% of each patient's repertoire. Around 13 age-matched healthy donor repertoires from immuneACCESS were used as controls for clonality. TCRdb's version of the immuneACCESS table is confined to in-frame rearrangements and falls short of the full clone set. An unresolved V gene accounts for under half of the shortfall where checked; the remainder is of unknown origin. V and J calls and clone size are copied from that table; D and trimming were computed from the DNA. The sample data list about 23,000 clones, and roughly 70% of these were observed just once. 28% of the sample is held by the ten biggest clonotypes.

This sample's time point label indicates: 20 to 25 months on ibrutinib. For TCR beta library preparation, roughly 2.1 micrograms of genomic DNA were isolated from cryopreserved PBMCs. Longitudinal blood samples from CLL patients on ibrutinib monotherapy were analyzed using high-throughput TCR beta sequencing. Patients were enrolled in a phase 2 open-label single-center ibrutinib monotherapy trial. About this clone itself: There is no known antigen for this receptor. No per-base quality is available; no much larger clone lies one base away.

A distance of 3 bases separates the germline ends of V and J, which lose 0 bases and 0 bases respectively. The germline V gene encodes CDR1 MNHNS and CDR2 SASEGT. Its CDR3 holds 14 amino acids, cysteine through phenylalanine. Only the CDR3 part of the read is kept: 42 bases, read in frame from the first base. The rearranged segments are TRBV6-1 and TRBJ1-3; the D gene cannot be resolved reliably. The source was PBMCs, collected after 24 months of ibrutinib treatment. This TCR was recovered from a human donor with chronic lymphocytic leukemia. The nucleotide sequence reads TGTGCCAGCAGTGAAGCCGACTCTGGAAACACCATATATTTT. This encodes CASSEADSGNTIYF.